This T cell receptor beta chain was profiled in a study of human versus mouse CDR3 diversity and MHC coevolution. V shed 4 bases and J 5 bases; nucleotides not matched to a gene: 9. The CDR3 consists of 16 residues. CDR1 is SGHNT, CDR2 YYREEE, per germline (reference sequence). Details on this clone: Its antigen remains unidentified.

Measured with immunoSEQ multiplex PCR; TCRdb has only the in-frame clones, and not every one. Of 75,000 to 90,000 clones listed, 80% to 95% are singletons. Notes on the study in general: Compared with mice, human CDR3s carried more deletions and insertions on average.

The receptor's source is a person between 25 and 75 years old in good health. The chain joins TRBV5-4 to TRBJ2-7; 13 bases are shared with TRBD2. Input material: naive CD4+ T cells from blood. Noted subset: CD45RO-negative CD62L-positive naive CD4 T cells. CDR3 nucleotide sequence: TGTGCCAGCAGCACCGTGGGACTAGCGGGAATCCACGAGCAGTACTTC. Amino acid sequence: CASSTVGLAGIHEQYF.